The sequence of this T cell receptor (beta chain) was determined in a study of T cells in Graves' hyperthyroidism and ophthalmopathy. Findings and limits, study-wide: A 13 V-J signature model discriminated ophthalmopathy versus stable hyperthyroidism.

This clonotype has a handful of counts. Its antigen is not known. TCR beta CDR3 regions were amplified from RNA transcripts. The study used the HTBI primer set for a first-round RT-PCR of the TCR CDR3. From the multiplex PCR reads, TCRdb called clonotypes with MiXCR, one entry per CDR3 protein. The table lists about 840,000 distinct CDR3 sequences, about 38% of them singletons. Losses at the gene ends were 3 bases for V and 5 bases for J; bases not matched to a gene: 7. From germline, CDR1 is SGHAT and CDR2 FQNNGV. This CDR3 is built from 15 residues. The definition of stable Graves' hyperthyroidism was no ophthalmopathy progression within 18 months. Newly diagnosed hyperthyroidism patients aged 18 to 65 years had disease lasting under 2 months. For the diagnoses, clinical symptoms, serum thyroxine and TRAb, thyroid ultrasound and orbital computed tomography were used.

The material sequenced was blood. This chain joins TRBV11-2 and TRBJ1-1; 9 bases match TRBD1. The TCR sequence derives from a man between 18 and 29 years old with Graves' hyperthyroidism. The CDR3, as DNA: TGTGCCAGCAGCTTGGAGACAGGGGGGAAGACTGAAGCTTTCTTT. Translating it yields CASSLETGGKTEAFF.